A selection of T cell receptor beta chains follows, all from one sample in a study of blood T cells in healthy people across ages. From the 5' RACE reads, TCRdb called clonotypes with MiXCR, one entry per CDR3 protein. The sample consists of 550,000 to 600,000 distinct CDR3 sequences, 47% of them appearing once. The specimen sequenced was blood. The receptors here all came from an elderly man in good health. The CDR3 runs from the conserved cysteine through the conserved F or W. The D gene is left open where the match is weak. Expanded clones get a size class; other rows say once, few or many, or leave the size out.

TRBJ2-2	.	.	TRBV4-3	TGCGCCAGCAGCCAAGAGGTACGGACAGTCGGCGCGAACACCGGGGAGCTGTTTTTT	CASSQEVRTVGANTGELFF
TRBJ2-7	TRBD1	.	TRBV20-1	TGCAGTGCTACAGAACAGACAGGGGCTCGCAACGAGCAGTACTTC	CSATEQTGARNEQYF
TRBJ2-5	.	.	TRBV7-2	TGTGCCAGCAGCTCGAGTCAGGGGTTGGAGACCCAGTACTTC	CASSSSQGLETQYF
TRBJ1-2	.	.	TRBV7-2	TGTGCCAGCAGCTTCTCGACAAGCTATGGCTACACCTTC	CASSFSTSYGYTF
TRBJ2-1	.	.	TRBV7-9	TGTGCCAGCAGCAGGCAACAGGGCGCTAGCAATGAGCAGTTCTTC	CASSRQQGASNEQFF
TRBJ2-3	TRBD1	.	TRBV20-1	TGCAGTGCTAGGGATACAGGGGCGTATGGCACAGATACGCAGTATTTT	CSARDTGAYGTDTQYF
TRBJ2-2	TRBD2	.	TRBV7-3	TGTGCCAGCAGCACGGGACTAGCGGCCGGGGAGCTGTTTTTT	CASSTGLAAGELFF
TRBJ2-3	TRBD2	few	TRBV6-6	TGTGCCACCTACAGCGGGAGGGTAACCGGAACAGATACGCAGTATTTT	CATYSGRVTGTDTQYF
TRBJ1-1	TRBD1	few	TRBV10-3	TGTGCCATCAGTGAGCCGGGACAGGGGGCCGGCACTGAAGCTTTCTTT	CAISEPGQGAGTEAFF
TRBJ1-2	TRBD1	few	TRBV27	TGTGCCAGCAGACGGACAGGGGACGATGGCTACACCTTC	CASRRTGDDGYTF
TRBJ2-2	.	few	TRBV5-1	TGCGCCAGCAGCTATGAGGACAGTACCGGGGAGCTGTTTTTT	CASSYEDSTGELFF
TRBJ1-4	TRBD1	.	TRBV7-9	TGTGCCAGCAGCCCGCCCCCCCCGGGACAGGGGTATGAAAAACTGTTTTTT	CASSPPPPGQGYEKLFF
TRBJ2-2	.	.	TRBV6-6	TGTGCCAGCAGTACGACTGTGGGTGGAGGAAACACCGGGGAGCTGTTTTTT	CASSTTVGGGNTGELFF
TRBJ2-2	.	few	TRBV15	TGTGCCACCAGCAGAGATTTGGTCGGTGGCAGGATGGCCGGGGAGCTGTTTTTT	CATSRDLVGGRMAGELFF
TRBJ2-3	.	.	TRBV6-5	TGTGTCAGCAGCCGACTAACCGCTAGCACAGATACGCAGTATTTT	CVSSRLTASTDTQYF
TRBJ2-2	TRBD1	.	TRBV7-9	TGTGCCAGCAGCCCGCATAGGCAGGGGGCGAACACCGGGGAGCTGTTTTTT	CASSPHRQGANTGELFF
TRBJ2-3	TRBD1	many	TRBV6-6	TGTGCCAGCAGTTACGAGGGGGCCACTACGCAGTATTTT	CASSYEGATTQYF
TRBJ2-7	.	many	TRBV7-2	TGTGCCAGCAGCTTACGGACAGTCTACGAGCAGTACTTC	CASSLRTVYEQYF
TRBJ2-7	.	.	TRBV2	TGTGCCAGCAGAAGCGGGCGCGAGCAGTACTTC	CASRSGREQYF
TRBJ2-4	.	few	TRBV6-2/TRBV6-3	TGTGCCAGCAGTTTCAGGACAGTTCAAAACATTCAGTACTTC	CASSFRTVQNIQYF
TRBJ2-7	.	few	TRBV7-9	TGTGCCAGCAGCTTAGAGGTAGTGGGCTACGAGCAGTACTTC	CASSLEVVGYEQYF
TRBJ2-3	TRBD1	once	TRBV5-1	TGCGCCAGCAGCTTGGGGACAGGGGGGGTTCTCACAGATACGCAGTATTTT	CASSLGTGGVLTDTQYF
TRBJ1-2	TRBD1	.	TRBV6-6	TGTGCCAGCAATAGGGACAGTTCCAATCCCTCAGGCTACACCTTC	CASNRDSSNPSGYTF
TRBJ2-5	.	few	TRBV5-1	TGCGCCAGCAGCTTGCATCCTACGGGGGAAGAGACCCAGTACTTC	CASSLHPTGEETQYF
TRBJ2-1	.	.	TRBV10-2	TGCGCCAGTCATGGGGGAGGATTAAGCTACAATGAGCAGTTCTTC	CASHGGGLSYNEQFF
TRBJ2-7	TRBD1	.	TRBV6-6	TGTGCCAGCAGTACCCCACTGACAGGGGTGGCCTACGAGCAGTACTTC	CASSTPLTGVAYEQYF
TRBJ2-5	TRBD2	.	TRBV7-2	TGTGCCAGCAGTCCACTACTAGCGGGGGCACAGAATGAGCAGTACTTC	CASSPLLAGAQNEQYF
TRBJ2-7	.	.	TRBV7-2	TGTGCCAGCAGCTTTCCAGGGCCCGAGCAGTACTTC	CASSFPGPEQYF
TRBJ2-3	.	.	TRBV7-2	TGTGCCAGCGGGGAGGAAGATACGCAGTATTTT	CASGEEDTQYF
TRBJ2-3	.	.	TRBV4-3	TGCGCCAGCAGCCAAGACAGTGGACACACAGATACGCAGTATTTT	CASSQDSGHTDTQYF
TRBJ2-1	TRBD1	.	TRBV11-2	TGTGCCAGCAGCAAAGCCGGGACAGGGGTTGTGATTGAGCAGTTCTTC	CASSKAGTGVVIEQFF
TRBJ2-1	.	.	TRBV14	TGTGCCAGCAGCCAAGATCCAACCTACAATGAGCAGTTCTTC	CASSQDPTYNEQFF
TRBJ2-3	.	.	TRBV9	TGTGCCAGCAGCGTAGGACCCGTGGGCACAGATACGCAGTATTTT	CASSVGPVGTDTQYF
TRBJ2-1	TRBD2	.	TRBV5-1	TGCGCCAGCAGCTTGGTTCGCGGGAGTCTCAATGAGCAGTTCTTC	CASSLVRGSLNEQFF
TRBJ1-2	.	.	TRBV10-3	TGTGCCATCCCGAGAGGGCAGGGGTCAGCTAACTATGGCTACACCTTC	CAIPRGQGSANYGYTF
TRBJ2-7	TRBD2	few	TRBV20-1	TGCAGTGCTCCCAGACTAGCGGACTCCTACGAGCAGTACTTC	CSAPRLADSYEQYF
TRBJ2-7	.	few	TRBV20-1	TGCAGTGCCCGACTAGGGAGCTCCTACGAGCAGTACTTC	CSARLGSSYEQYF
TRBJ2-5	.	.	TRBV5-1	TGCGCCAGCAGCTCCACTCCAGGGTACCGCGAGACCCAGTACTTC	CASSSTPGYRETQYF
TRBJ2-1	TRBD2	.	TRBV24-1	TGTGCCACCAGTGGGACTAGCGGGAGTGTTGATGAGCAGTTCTTC	CATSGTSGSVDEQFF
TRBJ2-1	TRBD1	once	TRBV6-5	TGTGTCAGCAGTTACTGGGTGGGACAGGGGAAGAATGAGCAGTTCTTC	CVSSYWVGQGKNEQFF
TRBJ1-4	.	.	TRBV25-1	TGTGCCAGCAGTGACACGGGCAGGGGTTTTGAAAAACTGTTTTTT	CASSDTGRGFEKLFF
TRBJ2-3	.	.	TRBV7-3	TGTGCCAGCAGCTTATCGAGGGTCGGCACAGATACGCAGTATTTT	CASSLSRVGTDTQYF
TRBJ1-6	.	.	TRBV10-1	TGCGCCAGCAAGGGACGCTCTTCACCCCTCCACTTT	CASKGRSSPLHF
TRBJ2-3	TRBD2	many	TRBV6-5	TGTGCCAGCAGTTCTCCGACTAGCGGGAGCACAGATACGCAGTATTTT	CASSSPTSGSTDTQYF
TRBJ2-5	TRBD2	.	TRBV12-3/TRBV12-4	TGTGCCAGCAACCAAACTAGCGGACAAGAGACCCAGTACTTC	CASNQTSGQETQYF
TRBJ2-1	.	.	TRBV6-2/TRBV6-3	TGTGCCAGCAGCCGGATGTCTAGATTAAGTGGCTACAATGAGCAGTTCTTC	CASSRMSRLSGYNEQFF
TRBJ1-2	TRBD1	.	TRBV20-1	TGCAGTGCTGGAGATGGGGACAGGGTGAACTATGGCTACACCTTC	CSAGDGDRVNYGYTF
TRBJ2-3	TRBD2	few	TRBV6-2/TRBV6-3	TGTGCCAGCAGTACCCCCGCGGTAGCGGGGAGCACAGATACGCAGTATTTT	CASSTPAVAGSTDTQYF
TRBJ2-7	TRBD2	.	TRBV7-2	TGTGCCAGCAGCTTTAGAGGACTAGCGGGCTCCTACGAGCAGTACTTC	CASSFRGLAGSYEQYF
TRBJ1-1	.	.	TRBV28	TGTGCCAGCAGTTCGGAGGCTGCAGCTTTCTTT	CASSSEAAAFF
TRBJ2-1	TRBD1	few	TRBV5-5	TGTGCCAGCAGCTTCTCACCCGGGACAGGCGTGTCGAATGAGCAGTTCTTC	CASSFSPGTGVSNEQFF
TRBJ2-7	.	.	TRBV28	TGTGCCAGCAGTGTACAGCCTTACGAGCAGTACTTC	CASSVQPYEQYF
TRBJ1-2	.	.	TRBV4-2	TGTGCCAGCAGCCAAGAGGACAACTATGGCTACACCTTC	CASSQEDNYGYTF